This T cell receptor beta chain originates from a study of blood T cells in healthy people across ages. With a J-beta primer mix and a sample-barcoded 5' primer, a second PCR ran roughly 6 to 11 cycles. Each CDR3 protein gets one entry after TCRdb re-called the 5' RACE reads with MiXCR. The data show some 760,000 distinct CDR3 sequences, roughly 25% seen once. With V trimmed by 6 bases and J by 4 bases, 4 bases remained unmatched. Germline V gives CDR1 SGDLS, CDR2 YYNGEE. There are 13 residues in the CDR3. Ranging in age from roughly 6 to 100, the donors were healthy Caucasian individuals from Russia. Separately, the same data were catalogued under a study of T cells of mothers and their children.

Material: blood. The clonotype originates from a boy younger than 18 in good health. The chain employs TRBV9 and TRBJ2-1; 7 positions match TRBD2. In DNA, the CDR3 is TGTGCCAGCAATCCGGGGGGTTACAATGAGCAGTTCTTC. Amino acids: CASNPGGYNEQFF. Full variable domain (outside the CDR3, taken from reference TRBV9 and TRBJ2-1): DSGVTQTPKHLITATGQRVTLRCSPRSGDLSVYWYQQSLDQGLQFLIQYYNGEERAKGNILERFSAQQFPDLHSELNLSSLELGDSALYFCASNPGGYNEQFFGPGTRLTVL.